This T cell receptor beta chain was identified during a study of shared clonotypes between healthy human individuals. Study-level information: Samples came from two female and a few male donors aged 18 to 49.

Donors, healthy HIV-negative adults, lacked recent acute infections or vaccinations. Splitting the CD4+ cells yielded a CD45RA+ naive subset and a CD45RA-negative memory subset. CDR1 and CDR2 (germline): SGDLS, YYNGEE. The CDR3 is 17 residues long. Unmatched junction bases numbered 6, after V lost 0 bases and J lost 1 base. Each PCR replicate from the sorted subsets contained about 200 ng DNA, which is 25,000 to 30,000 T cell genomes. The table came from immunoSEQ multiplex PCR; TCRdb's copy has only in-frame clones and leaves some out. The data contain about 980,000 clones, 76% of them singletons. The gene calls are TRBV9 and TRBJ2-2; 7 positions match TRBD2. This sequence was found in a man aged 18 to 29 in good health. Sample: memory CD4+ T cells sorted from blood. Subset given: CD45RA-negative fraction. CDR3: CASSVGPSGLNTGELFF. DNA for the CDR3: TGTGCCAGCAGCGTAGGGCCTAGCGGCTTGAACACCGGGGAGCTGTTTTTT.